This TCR beta chain was sequenced during a study of PD-L1 blockade in urothelial cancer. Study-level background: In the mid-2010s, patients got going on atezolizumab, taking 1,200 mg intravenously every 3 weeks. Patients had received 0 to 3 prior chemotherapy regimens. Counts from blood samples showed a median of about 140,000 T cells. Whole-study results and caveats: Below-median TCR clonality that was measured in pretreatment blood predicted better survival.

Clones were sequenced by immunoSEQ multiplex PCR, and TCRdb holds only the in-frame ones, with some missing. Of approximately 91,000 clones in the sample, over 65% are singletons; the top ten hold under 10%. The time point denotes: peripheral blood 6 weeks after treatment start. V was trimmed by 3 bases and J by 6 bases, leaving 15 bases between them. This CDR3 is 14 amino acids long. CDR1 is SGHNT, CDR2 YYREEE, per germline (reference sequence). This clone was observed a handful of times. Its antigen remains unknown. Material: PBMCs, obtained around atezolizumab (anti-PD-L1) treatment. The TCR was taken from a man between 65 and 85 years old with urothelial cancer. V usage is TRBV5-4 and J usage is TRBJ1-2; tentatively, D is TRBD1 (5 bases). The CDR3 loop reads CASSSGGGGDGYTF. CDR3 DNA: TGTGCCAGCAGCTCCGGGGGTGGAGGTGATGGCTACACCTTC.